This passage covers 32 T cell receptor beta chains from one sample sequenced in a study of OX40 agonist ivuxolimab in advanced cancers. Measured with immunoSEQ multiplex PCR; TCRdb has only the in-frame clones, and not every one. The sample lists 48,000 or so clones, roughly 85% occurring once. The material was CD4+ or CD8+ T cells sorted from blood, obtained in a trial of the OX40 agonist ivuxolimab. The receptors derive from an adult with an advanced solid tumor such as melanoma, head and neck, liver or kidney cancer.

The chain is built from TRBV5-1 and TRBJ2-5, with 13 bases that match TRBD2. The trim removed 5 bases at V and 2 bases at J, leaving 3 bases unmatched. CDR3 size: 15 residues. CDR1 and CDR2 (germline): SGHRS, YFSETQ. Here the CDR3 reads CASSSGLAGQETQYF. The DNA of the CDR3 is TGCGCCAGCAGTTCGGGACTAGCGGGACAAGAGACCCAGTACTTC.

The chain joins TRBV30 to TRBJ2-1; perhaps TRBD1 as D (5 bases). Deletions cut 3 bases from V and 8 bases from J, with 26 bases between. CDR1 is GTSNPN and CDR2 is SVGIG in the germline V gene (reference sequence). This CDR3 is built from 17 residues. DNA of the CDR3: TGTGCCTGGAGGAGGCCCCAGGGTCGATCTTTATGGGATGAGCAGTTCTTC. This translates into CAWRRPQGRSLWDEQFF. Full variable domain (remainder filled in from reference TRBV30 and TRBJ2-1): SQTIHQWPATLVQPVGSPLSLECTVEGTSNPNLYWYRQAAGRGLQLLFYSVGIGQISSEVPQNLSASRPQDRQFILSSKKLLLSDSGFYLCAWRRPQGRSLWDEQFFGPGTRLTVL.

In DNA form, the CDR3 reads TGTGCCACCAGCAGGCCCGGAGAGACCCAGTACTTC. Translated, it gives CATSRPGETQYF. This chain joins TRBV15 and TRBJ2-5; unclear D gene. V gave up 3 bases and J gave up 4 bases, with 6 bases separating them. The CDR3 is 12 residues long. Germline CDR1 is LNHNV and CDR2 is YYDKDF (reference sequence). Supplemented by reference TRBV15 and TRBJ2-5, the full variable domain reads DAMVIQNPRYQVTQFGKPVTLSCSQTLNHNVMYWYQQKSSQAPKLLFHYYDKDFNNEADTPDNFQSRRPNTSFCFLDIRSPGLGDTAMYLCATSRPGETQYFGPGTRLLVL.

Only a few counts were recorded for this clone. The gene calls are TRBV28 and TRBJ1-1, with D maybe TRBD1 (5 bases). Germline V gene sequence: CDR1 MDHEN, CDR2 SYDVKM. The V end was cut by 1 base, the J end by 6 bases, with 12 bases between. The length of the CDR3 is 14 residues. CDR3: CASSLSGGRAEAFF. The CDR3 nucleotides read TGTGCCAGCAGTTTATCGGGGGGAAGAGCTGAAGCTTTCTTT.

This chain joins TRBV19 and TRBJ2-7, with 10 positions matching TRBD1. The CDR3 contains 15 residues. Germline trimming cut 6 bases from V and 2 bases from J; bases unmatched to any gene: 7. CDR1 and CDR2 from the germline V gene are LNHDA and SQIVND (reference sequence). The CDR3 protein is CASSLGQGRPYEQYF. The CDR3 nucleotides are TGTGCCAGTAGCCTGGGACAGGGGCGGCCCTACGAGCAGTACTTC.

This chain joins TRBV4-2 and TRBJ2-3; TRBD2 matches 8 bases. The CDR3 extends over 16 amino acids. V dropped 6 bases and J dropped 2; count of bases not matched to a gene: 10. Per the germline V gene, CDR1 is LGHNA and CDR2 is YNFKEQ. This chain's CDR3 is CASRETSGGATDTQYF. The CDR3 DNA follows: TGTGCCAGCAGAGAAACTAGCGGAGGGGCCACAGATACGCAGTATTTT.

A remark on this clone: The same CDR3 is also encoded by other DNA sequences in this sample. V is TRBV5-1 and J is TRBJ2-5; D unclear. The CDR3 has 14 amino acids. Between the trimmed V and J ends, which lost 0 bases and 1 base, there was a span of 7 bases. The germline V gene encodes CDR1 SGHRS and CDR2 YFSETQ. The CDR3 DNA sequence: TGCGCCAGCAGCTTGGGGGGAATCCAAGAGACCCAGTACTTC. Its translation is CASSLGGIQETQYF.

The count of this clone is one. The sample carries other DNA sequences with the same CDR3. V gene TRBV5-1 combines with J gene TRBJ1-1; perhaps TRBD1 as D (5 bases). This CDR3 comprises 14 residues. Per germline, CDR1 SGHRS and CDR2 YFSETQ. V lost 0 bases and J 5 bases, leaving 11 bases between the germline ends. This CDR3 reads CASSLAGGGTEAFF. As DNA, the CDR3 is TGCGCCAGCAGCTTGGCCGGTGGGGGGACTGAAGCTTTCTTT.

The chain links TRBV5-4 to TRBJ2-5, with D possibly being TRBD1 (5 bases). Germline lookup yields CDR1 SGHNT and CDR2 YYREEE (reference sequence). Trimming stripped 0 bases from V and 5 bases from J, with 11 bases between. The CDR3 has 14 amino acids. The CDR3 sequence is CASSLAGAAETQYF. The CDR3 DNA sequence: TGTGCCAGCAGCTTGGCTGGGGCAGCGGAGACCCAGTACTTC.

The rearrangement links TRBV4-2 to TRBJ1-1, with D unclear. The germline CDR1 and CDR2 sequences are LGHNA and YNFKEQ. CDR3 length equals 14 residues. Trimming removed 4 bases from V and 1 base from J, with 10 bases in between. CDR3 loop: CASSPLGGNTEAFF. The CDR3 DNA is TGTGCCAGCAGCCCACTCGGCGGGAACACTGAAGCTTTCTTT.

The V call is TRBV5-1, the J call TRBJ2-2, with a weak D call TRBD2 (5 bases). Trimming removed 0 bases at V and 0 bases at J, with 9 bases between. Germline CDR1 is SGHRS and CDR2 is YFSETQ. This CDR3 is built from 16 residues. The CDR3 here is CASSLEVGANTGELFF. As DNA, the CDR3 is TGCGCCAGCAGCTTGGAGGTCGGGGCGAACACCGGGGAGCTGTTTTTT.

The rearrangement links TRBV18 to TRBJ2-1, with D unclear. The CDR3 spans 13 residues. Trimming removed 6 bases at V and 5 bases at J, with 11 bases between. Germline CDR1 reads KGHSH; CDR2 reads LQKENI. CDR3 sequence: CASSPAVDNEQFF. For the CDR3, the DNA is TGTGCCAGCTCCCCCGCTGTCGACAATGAGCAGTTCTTC.

This clone was observed a few times. This chain links TRBV5-6 with TRBJ2-5; D call uncertain. Between the trimmed V and J ends, which lost 0 bases and 2 bases, there was a span of 5 bases. This CDR3 region has 13 residues. CDR1 is SGHDT and CDR2 is YYEEEE in the germline V gene. CDR3 nucleotides: TGTGCCAGCAGCTTGGTCTGGCAAGAGACCCAGTACTTC. Its protein is CASSLVWQETQYF.

This chain's CDR3 is CASSPARLAGGPGETQYF. In nucleotides, the CDR3 is TGTGCCAGCAGCCCGGCAAGGCTAGCGGGAGGGCCGGGGGAGACCCAGTACTTC. The J gene is TRBJ2-5, the V gene TRBV5-4, with TRBD2 matching over 12 bases. J lost 5 bases, V lost 4 bases, and 15 bases had no gene match. The CDR3 sequence is 18 residues long. Germline V CDR1 and CDR2: SGHNT, YYREEE (reference sequence). Full variable domain (outside the CDR3, taken from reference TRBV5-4 and TRBJ2-5): ETGVTQSPTHLIKTRGQQVTLRCSSQSGHNTVSWYQQALGQGPQFIFQYYREEENGRGNFPPRFSGLQFPNYSSELNVNALELDDSALYLCASSPARLAGGPGETQYFGPGTRLLVL.

This clone was found a few times. The V call is TRBV27, the J call TRBJ1-2, with D possibly matching TRBD1 (5 bases). CDR1 is MNHEY, CDR2 SMNVEV, per germline (reference sequence). Between the trimmed V and J ends, which lost 4 bases and 8 bases, there was a span of 14 bases. The CDR3 covers 13 residues. DNA of the CDR3: TGTGCCAGCAGTTGGGGACGGGGCGGCGGCTACACCTTC. It translates to CASSWGRGGGYTF.

The V and J genes are TRBV4-1 and TRBJ2-5, with TRBD2 matching over 9 bases. The V gene's germline CDR1 is MGHRA and CDR2 YSYEKL. The CDR3 has 17 residues. Trimming removed 1 base from V and 4 bases from J; junction bases left unmatched: 10. The CDR3 nucleotides are TGCGCCAGCAGCCAAGCATTGGCGGGAGGGAGTCTAGAGACCCAGTACTTC. Amino acids: CASSQALAGGSLETQYF.

The J gene is TRBJ2-2, the V gene TRBV6-4; a possible D gene is TRBD2 (5 bases). V was shortened by 7 bases and J by 4 bases, with 16 bases between the two germline ends. The CDR3 totals 15 residues. Germline-derived CDR1 and CDR2 are MRHNA and SNTAGT. Written as DNA, the CDR3 is TGTGCCAGCACCCCGTGGGAGACTTCCACCGGGGAGCTGTTTTTT. Protein sequence: CASTPWETSTGELFF.

This chain uses TRBV4-1 with TRBJ1-1; a weak D match, TRBD1 (5 bases). Germline assignment: CDR1 MGHRA and CDR2 YSYEKL. V gave up 4 bases and J gave up 0 bases, with 9 bases separating them. The CDR3 totals 14 residues. CDR3 DNA sequence: TGCGCCAGCAGCCTTGGAGGGGTGAACACTGAAGCTTTCTTT. It encodes CASSLGGVNTEAFF.

The V call is TRBV18, the J call TRBJ1-1; possible D gene TRBD1, 6 bases. The germline V gene has CDR1 KGHSH and CDR2 LQKENI. The CDR3 has 11 residues. Trimming shortened V by 4 bases and J by 10 bases, and 10 bases separated the two germline ends. CDR3 in amino acids: CASSQQGGAFF. As DNA, the CDR3 is TGTGCCAGCTCACAACAGGGAGGAGCTTTCTTT.

The chain combines TRBV18 with TRBJ2-2; TRBD2 agrees at 10 bases. The CDR3 covers 15 residues. Germline V gives CDR1 KGHSH, CDR2 LQKENI. The V and J ends lost 2 bases and 5 bases, in that order; junction bases with no gene match: 2. The CDR3 region is CASSPGLAVTGELFF. In nucleotides, the CDR3 is TGTGCCAGCTCACCAGGACTAGCGGTGACCGGGGAGCTGTTTTTT.

The gene calls are TRBV30 and TRBJ2-2; TRBD1 matches 8 bases. With 3 bases clipped from V and 5 bases from J, the junction kept 8 bases outside the gene matches. Germline CDR1 GTSNPN, CDR2 SVGIG (reference sequence). The CDR3 spans 15 residues. DNA for the CDR3: TGTGCCTGGAGCTTGGGCAGGGGGCTTACCGGGGAGCTGTTTTTT. Encoded protein: CAWSLGRGLTGELFF.

The CDR3 DNA is TGTGCCATCAGTGGAAAAGGAGGTACAACCGAGCAGTACTTC. Amino acids: CAISGKGGTTEQYF. The chain recombines TRBV10-3 with TRBJ2-7; TRBD2 is a possible D gene (5 bases). The V gene lost 4 bases and the J gene lost 6 bases, with 16 bases spanning the gap. The CDR3 is made up of 14 amino acids. CDR1 ENHRY and CDR2 SYGVKD come from the germline V gene.

CDR3 coding DNA: TGTGCCACCCGCCGGGACAGGGAAGACACCGGGGAGCTGTTTTTT. Residues: CATRRDREDTGELFF. The chain couples TRBV15 to TRBJ2-2, with 9 positions matching TRBD1. Trimming at V came to 8 bases and at J to 3 bases, leaving 7 bases not matched to a gene. The germline CDR1 and CDR2 sequences are LNHNV and YYDKDF (reference sequence). The CDR3 consists of 15 residues.

This rearrangement joins TRBV30 to TRBJ1-6; 9 bases line up with TRBD1. V lost 4 bases to trimming and J lost 9 bases; unmatched junction nucleotides: 10. The CDR3 totals 15 residues. CDR1 is GTSNPN and CDR2 is SVGIG in the germline V gene (reference sequence). CDR3 bases: TGTGCCTGGACTTTAGGGGACAGGGACGGTTCACCCCTCCACTTT. It yields the protein CAWTLGDRDGSPLHF.

This chain links TRBV15 with TRBJ1-2; D possibly corresponds to TRBD1 (6 bases). Germline V gene lookup returns CDR1 LNHNV and CDR2 YYDKDF (reference sequence). Between the trimmed V and J ends, which lost 8 bases and 2 bases, there was a span of 18 bases. CDR3 length equals 15 residues. The CDR3 loop is CATYRGGETNYGYTF. Written as DNA, the CDR3 is TGTGCCACCTATCGTGGGGGCGAAACCAACTATGGCTACACCTTC. Supplemented by reference TRBV15 and TRBJ1-2, the full variable domain reads DAMVIQNPRYQVTQFGKPVTLSCSQTLNHNVMYWYQQKSSQAPKLLFHYYDKDFNNEADTPDNFQSRRPNTSFCFLDIRSPGLGDTAMYLCATYRGGETNYGYTFGSGTRLTVV.

V and J are TRBV28 and TRBJ2-3, with 12 bases aligning to TRBD2. The CDR3 length is 15 residues. From germline, CDR1 is MDHEN and CDR2 SYDVKM. V dropped 9 bases and J dropped 2; count of bases not matched to a gene: 6. The CDR3 DNA sequence: TGTGCCAGTTGGACTAGCGGGATTCACACAGATACGCAGTATTTT. Protein sequence: CASWTSGIHTDTQYF.

J is TRBJ2-1 and V is TRBV11-3; D call uncertain. The CDR3 is made up of 12 amino acids. The V end was cut by 2 bases, the J end by 10 bases, with 9 bases between. Germline-derived CDR1 and CDR2 are SGHNT and YENEEA. The CDR3 bases are TGTGCCAGCAGCTTAAGTCTAGGGGAGCAGTTCTTC. Encoded protein: CASSLSLGEQFF.

The chain combines TRBV19 with TRBJ2-3, with D uncertain. Trimming removed 3 bases at V and 3 bases at J, with 16 bases between. CDR3 length: 16 residues. The germline gives CDR1 LNHDA, CDR2 SQIVND (reference sequence). CDR3 nucleotides: TGTGCCAGTAGTATCGGGCTGGGCGGAGCTACAGATACGCAGTATTTT. As protein: CASSIGLGGATDTQYF.

The J gene is TRBJ2-2, the V gene TRBV9; D is undetermined. Trimming removed 0 bases at V and 0 bases at J, with 6 bases between. The CDR3 is 15 residues long. Germline CDR1 reads SGDLS; CDR2 reads YYNGEE. In DNA, the CDR3 is TGTGCCAGCAGCGTAGGTCCGACGAACACCGGGGAGCTGTTTTTT. Amino acid sequence: CASSVGPTNTGELFF.

The chain has TRBV5-1 and TRBJ1-2, with 12 nucleotides matching TRBD1. This CDR3 spans 16 amino acids. Germline V gene lookup returns CDR1 SGHRS and CDR2 YFSETQ. With 5 bases clipped from V and 0 bases from J, the junction kept 5 bases outside the gene matches. The CDR3: CASSPGTGGANYGYTF. In DNA form, the CDR3 reads TGCGCCAGCAGTCCCGGGACAGGGGGCGCTAACTATGGCTACACCTTC.

The gene calls are TRBV28 and TRBJ1-1; 7 bases align to TRBD1. V shed 6 bases, J shed 0 bases, and the junction held 1 base outside the gene matches. Germline CDR1 MDHEN, CDR2 SYDVKM. The CDR3 covers 13 residues. The CDR3 DNA reads as TGTGCCAGCAGAGGGGGCTTGAACACTGAAGCTTTCTTT. As protein: CASRGGLNTEAFF.

This clone was counted a single time. The rearrangement uses TRBV19 and TRBJ2-7; 9 bases agree with TRBD1. Germline CDR1 LNHDA, CDR2 SQIVND (reference sequence). V lost 5 bases and J lost 2; bases outside the gene matches: 4. The CDR3 totals 14 residues. The CDR3 spells CASSLNRGPYEQYF. The CDR3 nucleotides read TGTGCCAGTAGTCTTAACAGGGGGCCCTACGAGCAGTACTTC.